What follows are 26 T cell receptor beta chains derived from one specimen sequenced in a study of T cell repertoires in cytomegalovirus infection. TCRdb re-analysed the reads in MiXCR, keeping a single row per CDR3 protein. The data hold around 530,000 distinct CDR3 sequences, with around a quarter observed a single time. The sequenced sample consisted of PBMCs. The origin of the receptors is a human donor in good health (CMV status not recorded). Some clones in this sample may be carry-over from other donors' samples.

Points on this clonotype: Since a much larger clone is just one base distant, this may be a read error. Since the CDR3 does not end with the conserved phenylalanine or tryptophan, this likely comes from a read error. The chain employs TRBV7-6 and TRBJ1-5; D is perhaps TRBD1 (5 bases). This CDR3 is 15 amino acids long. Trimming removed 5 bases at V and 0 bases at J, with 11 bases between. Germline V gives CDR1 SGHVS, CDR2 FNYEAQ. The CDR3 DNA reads TGTGCCAGCAGCGAGGGACCTTATAGCAATCAGCCCCAGCATTCT. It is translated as CASSEGPYSNQPQHS.

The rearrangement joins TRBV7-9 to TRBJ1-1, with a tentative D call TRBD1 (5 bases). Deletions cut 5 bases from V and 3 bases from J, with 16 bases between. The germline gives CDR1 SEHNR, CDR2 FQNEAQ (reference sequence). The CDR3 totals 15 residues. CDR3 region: CASSPDGGRDTEAFF. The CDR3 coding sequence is TGTGCCAGCAGCCCCGACGGGGGGAGGGACACTGAAGCTTTCTTT. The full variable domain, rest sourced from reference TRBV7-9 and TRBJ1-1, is DTGVSQNPRHKITKRGQNVTFRCDPISEHNRLYWYRQTLGQGPEFLTYFQNEAQLEKSRLLSDRFSAERPKGSFSTLEIQRTEQGDSAMYLCASSPDGGRDTEAFFGQGTRLTVV.

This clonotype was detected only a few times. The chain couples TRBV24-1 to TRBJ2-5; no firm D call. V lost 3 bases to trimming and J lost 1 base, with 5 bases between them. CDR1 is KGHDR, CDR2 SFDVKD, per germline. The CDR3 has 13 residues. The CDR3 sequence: CATSDGSQETQYF. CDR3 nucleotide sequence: TGTGCCACCAGTGATGGTTCCCAAGAGACCCAGTACTTC.

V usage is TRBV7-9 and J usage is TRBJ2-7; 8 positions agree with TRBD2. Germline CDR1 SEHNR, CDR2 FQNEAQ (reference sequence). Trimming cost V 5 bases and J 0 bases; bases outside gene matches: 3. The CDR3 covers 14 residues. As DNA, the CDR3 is TGTGCCAGCAGCCTTAGCGGGACCTCCTACGAGCAGTACTTC. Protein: CASSLSGTSYEQYF.

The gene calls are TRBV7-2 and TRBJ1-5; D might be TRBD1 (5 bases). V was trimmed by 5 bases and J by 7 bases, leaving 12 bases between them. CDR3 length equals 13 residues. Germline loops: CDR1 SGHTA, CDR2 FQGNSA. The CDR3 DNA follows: TGTGCCAGCAGCCCTCTGCGGGGGCAGCCCCAGCATTTT. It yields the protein CASSPLRGQPQHF.

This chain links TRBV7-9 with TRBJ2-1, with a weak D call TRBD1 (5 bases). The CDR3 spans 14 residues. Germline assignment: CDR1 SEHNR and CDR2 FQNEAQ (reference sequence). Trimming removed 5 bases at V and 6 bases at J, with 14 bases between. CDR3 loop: CASSPQTAINEQFF. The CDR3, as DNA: TGTGCCAGCAGCCCCCAGACAGCTATCAATGAGCAGTTCTTC.

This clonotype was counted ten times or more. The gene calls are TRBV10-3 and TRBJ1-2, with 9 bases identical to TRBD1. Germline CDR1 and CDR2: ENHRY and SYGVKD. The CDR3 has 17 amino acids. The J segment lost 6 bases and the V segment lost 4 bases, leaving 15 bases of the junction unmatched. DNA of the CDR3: TGTGCCATCAGTGCTCCCCGGACAGGGGTTTTAACCGATGGCTACACCTTC. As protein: CAISAPRTGVLTDGYTF.

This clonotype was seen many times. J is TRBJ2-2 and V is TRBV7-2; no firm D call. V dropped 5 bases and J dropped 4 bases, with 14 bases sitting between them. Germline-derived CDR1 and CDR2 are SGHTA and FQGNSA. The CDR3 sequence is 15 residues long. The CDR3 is CASSTGVPGTGELFF. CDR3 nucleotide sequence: TGTGCCAGCAGCACTGGGGTCCCGGGCACCGGGGAGCTGTTTTTT.

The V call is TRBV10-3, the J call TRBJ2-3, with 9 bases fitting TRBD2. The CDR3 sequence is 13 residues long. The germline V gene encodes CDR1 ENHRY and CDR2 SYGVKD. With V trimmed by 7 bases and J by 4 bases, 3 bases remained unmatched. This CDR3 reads CAINSGSADTQYF. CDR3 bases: TGTGCCATCAATAGCGGGAGTGCAGATACGCAGTATTTT.

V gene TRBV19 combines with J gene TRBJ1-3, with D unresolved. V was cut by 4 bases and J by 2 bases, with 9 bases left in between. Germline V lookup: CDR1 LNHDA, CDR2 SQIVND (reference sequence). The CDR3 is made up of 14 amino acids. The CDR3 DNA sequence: TGTGCCAGTAGTACTCCCCAGCCTGGAAACACCATATATTTT. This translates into CASSTPQPGNTIYF.

This CDR3 reads CASSTLPGLASSDTQYF. The DNA of the CDR3 is TGTGCCAGCAGCACGCTCCCGGGACTAGCTTCGTCAGATACGCAGTATTTT. The chain recombines TRBV7-6 with TRBJ2-3, with TRBD2 matching over 9 bases. Per the germline V gene, CDR1 is SGHVS and CDR2 is FNYEAQ. This CDR3 has 17 residues. With 5 bases clipped from V and 4 bases from J, the junction kept 13 bases outside the gene matches.

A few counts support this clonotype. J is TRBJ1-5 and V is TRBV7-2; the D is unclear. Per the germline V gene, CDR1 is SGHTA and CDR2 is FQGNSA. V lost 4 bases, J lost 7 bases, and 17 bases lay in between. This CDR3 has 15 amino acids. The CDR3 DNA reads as TGTGCCAGCAGCTACTACCGGAACATCGACCAGCCCCAGCATTTT. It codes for CASSYYRNIDQPQHF.

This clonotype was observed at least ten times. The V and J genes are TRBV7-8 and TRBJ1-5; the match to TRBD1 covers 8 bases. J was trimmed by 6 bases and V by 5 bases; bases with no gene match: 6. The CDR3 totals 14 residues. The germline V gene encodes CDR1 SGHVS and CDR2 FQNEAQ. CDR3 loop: CASSQDRVIQPQHF. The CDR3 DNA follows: TGTGCCAGCAGCCAGGACAGGGTCATTCAGCCCCAGCATTTT.

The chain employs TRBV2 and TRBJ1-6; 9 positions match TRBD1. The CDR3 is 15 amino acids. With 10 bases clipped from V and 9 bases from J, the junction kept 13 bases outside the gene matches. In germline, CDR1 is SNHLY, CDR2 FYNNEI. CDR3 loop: CATHDPGQGGSPLHF. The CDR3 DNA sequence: TGTGCCACACATGACCCGGGACAGGGAGGTTCACCCCTCCACTTT.

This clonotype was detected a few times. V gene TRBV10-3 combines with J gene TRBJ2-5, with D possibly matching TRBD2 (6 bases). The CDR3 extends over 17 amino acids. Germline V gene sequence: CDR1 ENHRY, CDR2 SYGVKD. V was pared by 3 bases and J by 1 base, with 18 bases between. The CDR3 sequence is CAISDGVSWRGQETQYF. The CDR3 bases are TGTGCCATCAGTGACGGCGTGAGCTGGCGGGGCCAAGAGACCCAGTACTTC.

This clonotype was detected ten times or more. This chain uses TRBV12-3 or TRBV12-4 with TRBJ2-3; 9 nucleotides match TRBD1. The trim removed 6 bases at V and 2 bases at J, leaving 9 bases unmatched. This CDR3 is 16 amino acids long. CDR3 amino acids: CASSSGTGGHTDTQYF. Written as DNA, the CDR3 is TGTGCCAGCAGCTCCGGCACAGGGGGCCACACAGATACGCAGTATTTT.

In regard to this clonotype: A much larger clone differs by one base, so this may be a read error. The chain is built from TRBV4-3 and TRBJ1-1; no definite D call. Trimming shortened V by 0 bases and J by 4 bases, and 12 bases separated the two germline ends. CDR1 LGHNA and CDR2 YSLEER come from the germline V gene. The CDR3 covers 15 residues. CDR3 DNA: TGCGCCAGCAGCCAAGATTCGGGCAGAAGCACTGAAGCTTTCTTT. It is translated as CASSQDSGRSTEAFF.

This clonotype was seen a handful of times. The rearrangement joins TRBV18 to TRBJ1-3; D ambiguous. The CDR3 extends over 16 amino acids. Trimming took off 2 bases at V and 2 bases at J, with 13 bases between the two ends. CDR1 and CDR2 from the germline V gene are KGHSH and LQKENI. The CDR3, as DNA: TGTGCCAGCTCACCAGTTGACGGGGAGGCTGGAAACACCATATATTTT. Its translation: CASSPVDGEAGNTIYF.

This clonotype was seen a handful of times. In DNA, the CDR3 is TGCAGCGTTGAGAACAGCAAAGAGACCCAGTACTTC. It specifies CSVENSKETQYF. The J gene is TRBJ2-5, the V gene TRBV29-1, with D uncertain. This CDR3 has 12 residues. Per germline, CDR1 SQVTM and CDR2 ANQGSEA. Between the trimmed V and J ends, which lost 3 bases and 3 bases, there was a span of 8 bases.

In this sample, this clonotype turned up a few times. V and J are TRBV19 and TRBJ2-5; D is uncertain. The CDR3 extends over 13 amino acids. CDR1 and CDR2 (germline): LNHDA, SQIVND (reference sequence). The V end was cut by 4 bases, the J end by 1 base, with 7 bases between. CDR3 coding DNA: TGTGCCAGTAGTAGAAGGTCCCAAGAGACCCAGTACTTC. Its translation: CASSRRSQETQYF.

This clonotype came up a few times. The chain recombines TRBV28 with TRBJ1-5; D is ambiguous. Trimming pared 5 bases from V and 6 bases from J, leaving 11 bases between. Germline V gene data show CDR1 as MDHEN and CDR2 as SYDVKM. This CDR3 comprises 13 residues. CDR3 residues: CASSPGRSQPQHF. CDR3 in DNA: TGTGCCAGCAGTCCTGGCCGGTCTCAGCCCCAGCATTTT.

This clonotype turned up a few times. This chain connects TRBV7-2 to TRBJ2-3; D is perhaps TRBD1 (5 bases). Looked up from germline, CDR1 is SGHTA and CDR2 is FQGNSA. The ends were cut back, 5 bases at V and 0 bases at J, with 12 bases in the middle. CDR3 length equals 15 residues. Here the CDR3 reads CASSPQGGSTDTQYF. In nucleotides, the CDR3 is TGTGCCAGCAGCCCCCAGGGCGGTAGCACAGATACGCAGTATTTT.

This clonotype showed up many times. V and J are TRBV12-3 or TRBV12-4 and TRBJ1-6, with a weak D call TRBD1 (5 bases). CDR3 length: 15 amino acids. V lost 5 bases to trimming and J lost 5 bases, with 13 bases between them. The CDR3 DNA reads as TGTGCCAGCAGTGCCCGGGACGAAAATAATTCACCCCTCCACTTT. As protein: CASSARDENNSPLHF.

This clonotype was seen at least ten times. CDR3 bases: TGTGCCAGCAGCGGGGGGAAATCCTACAATGAGCAGTTCTTC. This gives the protein CASSGGKSYNEQFF. The rearrangement links TRBV7-9 to TRBJ2-1; D is possibly TRBD2 (6 bases). Germline V gives CDR1 SEHNR, CDR2 FQNEAQ (reference sequence). The CDR3 has 14 amino acids. The V end was cut by 5 bases, the J end by 1 base, with 9 bases between.

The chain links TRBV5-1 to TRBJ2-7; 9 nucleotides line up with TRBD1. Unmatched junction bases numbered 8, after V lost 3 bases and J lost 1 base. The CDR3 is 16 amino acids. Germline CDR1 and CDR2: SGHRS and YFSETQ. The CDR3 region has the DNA TGCGCCAGCAGCTCCTCGACAGGGGGGGATTCCTACGAGCAGTACTTC. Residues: CASSSSTGGDSYEQYF.

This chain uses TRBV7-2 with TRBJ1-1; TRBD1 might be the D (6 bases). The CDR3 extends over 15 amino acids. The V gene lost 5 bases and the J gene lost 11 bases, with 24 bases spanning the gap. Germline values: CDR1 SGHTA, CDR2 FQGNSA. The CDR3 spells CASSPGGALSSRAFF. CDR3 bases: TGTGCCAGCAGCCCCGGGGGGGCTCTAAGCTCGAGGGCTTTCTTT.